The sequence of this T cell receptor (beta chain) was determined in a study of blood T cell repertoires in COVID-19. Here immunoSEQ multiplex PCR was the method, and the copy in TCRdb shows in-frame clones only, minus some. The sample lists 130,000 to 150,000 clones; about 86% were seen once. The V end was cut by 4 bases, the J end by 14 bases, with 23 bases between. The CDR3 runs 14 residues. Germline values: CDR1 MNHEY, CDR2 SVGEGT. This chain connects TRBV6-2 or TRBV6-3 to TRBJ1-2; TRBD1 is a possible D gene (6 bases). Sequences were obtained from peripheral blood. This clonotype was sampled from a woman aged 50 to 65 with active or convalescent COVID-19. CDR3 amino acids: CASSSANFQGPLTF. CDR3 coding DNA: TGTGCCAGCAGTTCCGCCAACTTTCAGGGGCCTTTAACCTTC.